Shown below are 8 T cell receptor beta chains from a single sample sequenced in a study of CD8+ T cells in alopecia areata. Isolated RNA was reverse transcribed into cDNA used as the sequencing template. The table came from immunoSEQ multiplex PCR; TCRdb's copy has only in-frame clones and leaves some out. The repertoire holds fewer than 90,000 clones, with just over 50% as singletons. The source material was NKG2D-high CD8+ T cells sorted from blood. These receptors were collected from a human donor with alopecia areata.

This chain connects TRBV29-1 to TRBJ2-1; 14 nucleotides agree with TRBD2. V shed 6 bases and J 8 bases; nucleotides not matched to a gene: 18. Germline CDR1 and CDR2: SQVTM and ANQGSEA. This CDR3 has 18 amino acids. The chain's CDR3 is CSVDSRLAGGPYGHEQFF. As DNA, the CDR3 is TGCAGCGTAGACTCGAGACTAGCGGGAGGGCCTTACGGCCATGAGCAGTTCTTC.

The rearrangement uses TRBV4-1 and TRBJ2-5; 10 bases match TRBD2. There are 17 residues in the CDR3. Germline assignment: CDR1 MGHRA and CDR2 YSYEKL. Trimming at V came to 4 bases and at J to 5 bases, leaving 13 bases not matched to a gene. The CDR3: CASSLGTSDTSGETQYF. The CDR3 nucleotides read TGCGCCAGCAGCCTCGGGACTAGCGATACTTCGGGGGAGACCCAGTACTTC.

The CDR3 region is CASSLSSGSTDTQYF. In DNA, the CDR3 is TGTGCCAGCAGCTTGTCTAGCGGCAGCACAGATACGCAGTATTTT. The V and J genes are TRBV5-6 and TRBJ2-3; TRBD2 aligns across 7 bases. The V gene end was trimmed by 1 base and the J gene end by 0 bases; junction bases not matched to a gene: 2. The CDR3 has 15 amino acids. Germline V gene data show CDR1 as SGHDT and CDR2 as YYEEEE.

The chain employs TRBV9 and TRBJ2-1; unclear D gene. V was trimmed by 3 bases and J by 6 bases, leaving 7 bases between them. Germline values: CDR1 SGDLS, CDR2 YYNGEE. The CDR3 loop spans 12 amino acids. The chain's CDR3 is CASSGLGNEQFF. The DNA for the CDR3 is TGTGCCAGCAGCGGACTGGGCAATGAGCAGTTCTTC.

The V and J genes are TRBV29-1 and TRBJ1-3; D not certain. Per germline, CDR1 SQVTM and CDR2 ANQGSEA. The CDR3 consists of 15 residues. The V end lost 0 bases, the J end lost 4 bases, and 13 bases lay between the germline ends. CDR3 DNA: TGCAGCGTTGAAGACCCGAGGGTCACGGGAAACACCATATATTTT. This encodes CSVEDPRVTGNTIYF.

This rearrangement joins TRBV28 to TRBJ1-3; TRBD1 matches 10 bases. Trimming cost V 5 bases and J 1 base; bases outside gene matches: 2. CDR1 MDHEN and CDR2 SYDVKM come from the germline V gene. The CDR3 contains 15 residues. The CDR3 spells CASSGQGVSGNTIYF. For the CDR3, the DNA is TGTGCCAGCAGTGGACAGGGGGTTTCTGGAAACACCATATATTTT.

The chain combines TRBV9 with TRBJ2-3, with 7 bases identical to TRBD2. The CDR3 spans 15 residues. Germline CDR1 reads SGDLS; CDR2 reads YYNGEE. With V trimmed by 5 bases and J by 0 bases, 6 bases remained unmatched. This chain's CDR3 is CASSLVAGSTDTQYF. The CDR3 coding sequence is TGTGCCAGCAGTTTGGTAGCGGGCAGCACAGATACGCAGTATTTT.

This clone came up a few times. The chain couples TRBV29-1 to TRBJ2-7; D perhaps matches TRBD2 (5 bases). The CDR3 length is 12 residues. Per germline, CDR1 SQVTM and CDR2 ANQGSEA. V lost 1 base and J 7 bases, leaving 11 bases between the germline ends. CDR3 amino acids: CSVEAEEAEQYF. The CDR3, as DNA: TGCAGCGTTGAAGCGGAGGAAGCTGAGCAGTACTTC.